The 2 T cell receptor beta chains given below trace back to one sample, sequenced in a study of blood T cell repertoires in COVID-19 (TCRdb year 2020). Library preparation was by the immunoSEQ multiplex PCR assay. As stored in TCRdb, this immuneACCESS dataset retains in-frame rearrangements with V and J assigned. A fraction of the clones does not appear; measured against another copy, unresolved V genes explain less than half of the discrepancy, and the remainder lacks a known reason. Recorded for this sample are over 250,000 clones; about 68% of them occurred a single time. 2.5% to 4% of the sample is held by the ten biggest clonotypes. The sample taken for sequencing was peripheral blood. The receptors shown here come from a woman aged 80 or over with acute or convalescent COVID-19.

The sample holds a few counts of this clone. This chain connects TRBV7-6 to TRBJ2-2, with 9 bases matching TRBD1. In germline, CDR1 is SGHVS, CDR2 FNYEAQ. V lost 2 bases and J lost 7; bases outside the gene matches: 11. The CDR3 consists of 17 residues. Written as DNA, the CDR3 is TGTGCCAGCAGCTTACCCGAACGGGACAGGGTTGGCGGGGAGCTGTTTTTT. The encoded protein is CASSLPERDRVGGELFF.

The chain carries TRBV19 and TRBJ1-2; D unclear. Trimming shortened V by 5 bases and J by 0 bases, and 10 bases separated the two germline ends. Looked up from germline, CDR1 is LNHDA and CDR2 is SQIVND (reference sequence). This CDR3 region has 14 residues. In DNA, the CDR3 is TGTGCCAGTAGTCGGGAGACAACTAACTATGGCTACACCTTC. Amino acids: CASSRETTNYGYTF.